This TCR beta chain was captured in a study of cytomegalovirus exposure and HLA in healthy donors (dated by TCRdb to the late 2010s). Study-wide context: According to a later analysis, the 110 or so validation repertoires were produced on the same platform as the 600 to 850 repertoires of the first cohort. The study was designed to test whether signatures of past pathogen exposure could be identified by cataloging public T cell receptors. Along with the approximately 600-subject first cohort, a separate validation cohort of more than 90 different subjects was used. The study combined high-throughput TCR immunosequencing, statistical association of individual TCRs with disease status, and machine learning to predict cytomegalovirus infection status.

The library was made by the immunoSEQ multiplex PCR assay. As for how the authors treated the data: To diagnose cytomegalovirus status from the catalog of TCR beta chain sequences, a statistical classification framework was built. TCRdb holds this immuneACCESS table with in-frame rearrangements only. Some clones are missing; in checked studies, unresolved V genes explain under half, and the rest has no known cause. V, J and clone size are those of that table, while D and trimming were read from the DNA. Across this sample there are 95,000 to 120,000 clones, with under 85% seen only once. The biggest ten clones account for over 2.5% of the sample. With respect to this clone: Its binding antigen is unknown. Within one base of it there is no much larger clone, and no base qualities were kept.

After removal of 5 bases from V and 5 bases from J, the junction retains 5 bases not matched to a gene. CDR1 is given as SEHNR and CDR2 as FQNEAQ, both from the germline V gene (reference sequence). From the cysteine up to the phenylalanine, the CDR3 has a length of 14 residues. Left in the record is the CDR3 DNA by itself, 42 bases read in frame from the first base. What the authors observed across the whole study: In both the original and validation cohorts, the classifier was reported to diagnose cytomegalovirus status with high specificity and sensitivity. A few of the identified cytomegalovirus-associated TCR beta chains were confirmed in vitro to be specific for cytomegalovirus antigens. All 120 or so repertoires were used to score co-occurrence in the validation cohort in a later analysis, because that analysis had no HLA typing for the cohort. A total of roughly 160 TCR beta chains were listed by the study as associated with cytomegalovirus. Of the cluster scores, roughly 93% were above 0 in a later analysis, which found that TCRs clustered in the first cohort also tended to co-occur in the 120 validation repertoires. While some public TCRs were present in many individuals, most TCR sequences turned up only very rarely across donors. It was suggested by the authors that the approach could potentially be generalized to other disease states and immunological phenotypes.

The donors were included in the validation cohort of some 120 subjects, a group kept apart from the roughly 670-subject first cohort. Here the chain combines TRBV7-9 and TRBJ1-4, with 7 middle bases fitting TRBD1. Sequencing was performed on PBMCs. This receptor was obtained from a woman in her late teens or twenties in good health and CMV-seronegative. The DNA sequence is TGTGCCAGCAGCCCGGGACAGACAAATGAAAAACTGTTTTTT. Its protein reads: CASSPGQTNEKLFF.